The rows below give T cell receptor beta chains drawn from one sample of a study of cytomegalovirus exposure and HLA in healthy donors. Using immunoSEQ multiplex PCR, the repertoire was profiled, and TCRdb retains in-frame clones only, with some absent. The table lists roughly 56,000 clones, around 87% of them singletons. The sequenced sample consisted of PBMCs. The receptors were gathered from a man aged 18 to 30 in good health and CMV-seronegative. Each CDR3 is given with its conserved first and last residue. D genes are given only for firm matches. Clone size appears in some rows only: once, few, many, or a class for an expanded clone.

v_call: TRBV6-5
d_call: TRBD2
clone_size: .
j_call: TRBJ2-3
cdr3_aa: CASSSGLAFTDTQYF
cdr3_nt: TGTGCCAGCAGCTCCGGACTAGCTTTCACAGATACGCAGTATTTT

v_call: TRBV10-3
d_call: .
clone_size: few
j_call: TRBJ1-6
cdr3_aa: CAISGGRSPLHF
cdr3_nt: TGTGCCATCAGTGGCGGGAGGTCACCCCTCCACTTT

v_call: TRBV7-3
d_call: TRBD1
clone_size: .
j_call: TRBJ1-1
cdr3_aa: CASSLRGQGAEAFF
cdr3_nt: TGTGCCAGCAGCTTAAGGGGACAGGGGGCCGAAGCTTTCTTT

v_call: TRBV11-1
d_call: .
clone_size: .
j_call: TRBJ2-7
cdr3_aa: CASSFMSGQYF
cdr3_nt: TGTGCCAGCAGCTTCATGTCAGGGCAGTACTTC

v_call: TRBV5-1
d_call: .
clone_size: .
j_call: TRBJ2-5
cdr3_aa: CASSLPPSDQETQYF
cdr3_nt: TGCGCCAGCAGCTTGCCCCCTAGCGATCAAGAGACCCAGTACTTC

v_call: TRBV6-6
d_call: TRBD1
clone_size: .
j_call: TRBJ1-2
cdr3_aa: CASIINPGQGAYTF
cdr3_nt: TGTGCCAGCATTATAAACCCGGGACAGGGCGCCTACACCTTC

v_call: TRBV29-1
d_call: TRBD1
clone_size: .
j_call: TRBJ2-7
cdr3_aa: CSVLGTGGYEQYF
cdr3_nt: TGCAGCGTCCTTGGGACAGGGGGCTACGAGCAGTACTTC

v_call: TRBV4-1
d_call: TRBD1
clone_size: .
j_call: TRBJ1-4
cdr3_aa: CASSQDQGGHNEKLFF
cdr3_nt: TGCGCCAGCAGCCAAGATCAGGGGGGCCATAATGAAAAACTGTTTTTT

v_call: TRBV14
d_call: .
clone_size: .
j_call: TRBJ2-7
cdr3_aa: CASSQDGSYEQYF
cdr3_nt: TGTGCCAGCAGCCAAGATGGCAGCTACGAGCAGTACTTC

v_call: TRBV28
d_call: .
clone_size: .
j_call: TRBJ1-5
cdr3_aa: CASSPGEEGGNQPQHF
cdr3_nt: TGTGCCAGCAGTCCCGGGGAGGAGGGTGGCAATCAGCCCCAGCATTTT